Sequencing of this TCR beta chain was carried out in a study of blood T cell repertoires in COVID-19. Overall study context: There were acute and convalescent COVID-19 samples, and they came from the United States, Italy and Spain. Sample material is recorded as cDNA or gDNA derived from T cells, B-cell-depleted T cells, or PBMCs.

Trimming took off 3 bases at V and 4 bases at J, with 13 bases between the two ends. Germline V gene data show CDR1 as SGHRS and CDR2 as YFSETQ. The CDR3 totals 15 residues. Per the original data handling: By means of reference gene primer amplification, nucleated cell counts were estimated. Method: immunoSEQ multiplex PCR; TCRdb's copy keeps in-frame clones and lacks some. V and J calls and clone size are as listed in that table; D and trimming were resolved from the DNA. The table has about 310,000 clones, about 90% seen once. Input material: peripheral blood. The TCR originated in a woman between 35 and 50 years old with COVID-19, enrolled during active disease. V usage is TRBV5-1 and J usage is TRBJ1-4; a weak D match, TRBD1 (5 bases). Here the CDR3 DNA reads TGCGCCAGCAGCTCACAGGCGCCGAGTAATGAAAAACTGTTTTTT. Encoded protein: CASSSQAPSNEKLFF.